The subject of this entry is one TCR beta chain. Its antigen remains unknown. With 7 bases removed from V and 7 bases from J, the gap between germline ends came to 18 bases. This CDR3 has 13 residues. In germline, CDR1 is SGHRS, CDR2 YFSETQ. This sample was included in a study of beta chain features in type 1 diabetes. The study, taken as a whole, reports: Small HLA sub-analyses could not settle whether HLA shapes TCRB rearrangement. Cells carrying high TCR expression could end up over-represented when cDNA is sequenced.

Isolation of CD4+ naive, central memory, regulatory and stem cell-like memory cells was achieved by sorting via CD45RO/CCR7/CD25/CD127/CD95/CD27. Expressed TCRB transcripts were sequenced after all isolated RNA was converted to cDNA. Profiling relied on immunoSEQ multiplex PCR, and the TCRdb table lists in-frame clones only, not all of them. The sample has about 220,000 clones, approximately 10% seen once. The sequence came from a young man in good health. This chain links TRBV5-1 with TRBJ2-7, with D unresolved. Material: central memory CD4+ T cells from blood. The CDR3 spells CASSFTGPSEQYF. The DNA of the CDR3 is TGCGCCAGCTCGTTTACGGGCCCCTCGGAGCAGTACTTC.